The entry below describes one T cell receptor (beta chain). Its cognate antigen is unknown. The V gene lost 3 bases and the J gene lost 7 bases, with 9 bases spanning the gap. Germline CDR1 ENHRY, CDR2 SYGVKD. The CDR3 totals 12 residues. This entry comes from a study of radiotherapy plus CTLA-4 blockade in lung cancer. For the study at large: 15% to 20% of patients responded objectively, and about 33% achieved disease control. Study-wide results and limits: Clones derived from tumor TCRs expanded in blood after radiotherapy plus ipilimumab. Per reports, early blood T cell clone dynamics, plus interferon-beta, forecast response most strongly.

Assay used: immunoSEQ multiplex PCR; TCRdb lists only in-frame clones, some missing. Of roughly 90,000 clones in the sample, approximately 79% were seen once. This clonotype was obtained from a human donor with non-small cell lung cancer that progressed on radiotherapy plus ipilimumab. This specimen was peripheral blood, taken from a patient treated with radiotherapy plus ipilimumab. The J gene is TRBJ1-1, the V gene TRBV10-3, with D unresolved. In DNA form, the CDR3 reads TGTGCCATCAGTGAATCCCAGAATGAAGCTTTCTTT. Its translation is CAISESQNEAFF.